This TCR beta chain comes out of a study of beta chain features in type 1 diabetes. CDR1 SGDLS and CDR2 YYNGEE come from the germline V gene. The CDR3 sequence is 15 residues long. The germline V and J ends were trimmed by 0 bases and 2 bases, with 10 bases remaining between them. Sequenced material consisted of expressed TCRB transcripts (all of the isolated RNA was reverse transcribed). Here immunoSEQ multiplex PCR was the method, and the copy in TCRdb shows in-frame clones only, minus some. The sample records about 340,000 clones, roughly 8% being singletons. The sample holds a few counts of this clone.

The V call is TRBV9, the J call TRBJ2-3; D is unresolved. The sequencing input was central memory CD4+ T cells from blood. This TCR derives from a woman younger than 30 in good health. The CDR3 is CASSVAPLDTDTQYF. For the CDR3, the DNA is TGTGCCAGCAGCGTAGCGCCGCTAGACACAGATACGCAGTATTTT.